This TCR beta chain was documented in a study of T cell repertoires in cytomegalovirus infection. TCRdb used MiXCR to reprocess the reads, holding one entry per CDR3 protein. The data contain 750,000 to 950,000 distinct CDR3 sequences, roughly 28% of them seen just once; the ten biggest clones take up roughly 14%. A note on this clonotype: Its cognate antigen is unknown.

The input for sequencing was cultured CD8+ T cells from PBMCs, taken from culture after CMV antigen stimulation. The sequence derives from a human donor in good health (CMV status not recorded). Some clones in this sample may be carry-over from other donors' samples.

The CDR3 bases are TGCGCCAGCAGCCATCCTAGGGGGGCCCTTGGCACAGATACGCAGTATTTT. This codes for CASSHPRGALGTDTQYF. The chain has TRBV4-1 and TRBJ2-3; either TRBD1 or TRBD2 may supply D (6 bases each). V was cut by 3 bases and J by 1 base, with 17 bases left in between. CDR3 length: 17 amino acids. Germline V gene sequence: CDR1 MGHRA, CDR2 YSYEKL.